This TCR beta chain was observed in a study of PD-1 blockade in classical Hodgkin lymphoma. The table came from immunoSEQ multiplex PCR; TCRdb's copy has only in-frame clones and leaves some out. The profile shows tens of thousands of clones, roughly 94% of them singletons. Findings and limits, study-wide: Baseline TCR diversity was reportedly lower in newly diagnosed patients than healthy donors. There remain no defined causes for the repertoire differences, which possibly reflect disease activity or prior therapy.

Time point specified: newly diagnosed, previously untreated cHL patient sample. PBMCs from untreated, newly diagnosed classical Hodgkin lymphoma were comparison samples. The CDR3 extends over 13 amino acids. Trimming shortened V by 5 bases and J by 7 bases, and 14 bases separated the two germline ends. Germline V CDR1 and CDR2: KGHSH, LQKENI. As regards this clone: The antigen is not known.

This receptor was obtained from a human donor with classical Hodgkin lymphoma. This sequence joins TRBV18 and TRBJ1-1, with D unresolved. Sequences were obtained from peripheral blood mononuclear cells (PBMCs). Written as DNA, the CDR3 is TGTGCCAGCTCAGCAACCCGAGAGGGTGAAGCTTTCTTT. Residues: CASSATREGEAFF.